This T cell receptor (beta chain) was sequenced in a study of T cell changes during pregnancy in multiple sclerosis. Trimming cost V 5 bases and J 5 bases; bases outside gene matches: 6. Germline V gene lookup returns CDR1 MDHEN and CDR2 SYDVKM. This CDR3 spans 15 amino acids. Method: immunoSEQ multiplex PCR; TCRdb's copy keeps in-frame clones and lacks some. The data show about 85,000 clones, about nine tenths seen once. The genes are TRBV28 and TRBJ2-1; 10 nucleotides line up with TRBD1. The TCR was taken from a female donor with multiple sclerosis, enrolled in a pregnancy study. Sequencing was performed on peripheral blood, taken in the first trimester of pregnancy. DNA of the CDR3: TGTGCCAGCAGTCCCGGACAGGGGGTTGACAATGAGCAGTTCTTC. Its translation is CASSPGQGVDNEQFF.